This TCR beta chain is drawn from a study of CXCR3-negative and CXCR3-positive naive CD8 T cells. Study-level points and caveats: Researchers report that CXCR3-positive naive cells carry more hydrophobic TRB CDR3s than CXCR3-negative naive cells.

Germline CDR1 and CDR2: MNHEY and SVGAGI. This CDR3 is built from 15 residues. Preparation of TRB cDNA libraries relied on 5' RACE carrying UMI labels. TCRdb reprocessed the 5' RACE reads; each CDR3 protein has one entry and no DNA is given. The listing records some 140,000 distinct CDR3 sequences. For this clonotype: Antigen: not known.

The sequenced sample consisted of naive CXCR3+ CD8+ T cells from blood. Subset of the sample: CD45RO-CCR7+CD27+CD95- naive CD8+ T cells expressing CXCR3 (TNR3+). The rearrangement links TRBV6-5 to TRBJ2-1; TCRdb returns TRBD1, unconfirmable since there is no DNA. The receptor was isolated from a human donor in good health. Some clones in this sample may be carry-over from other donors' samples. The chain's CDR3 is CASSADGTVYNEQFF.